A single sample gave rise to the 11 T cell receptor beta chains below, sequenced in a study of Graves' ophthalmopathy and Graves' hyperthyroidism. Amplification of TCR beta CDR3 regions used RNA transcripts. In the first round, RT-PCR was carried out with HTBI primers, and a multiplex PCR formed the second round. TCRdb itself ran the multiplex PCR reads through MiXCR, one entry per CDR3 protein. The table shows around 1.1 million distinct CDR3 sequences, with less than 45% occurring only once. Sample: peripheral blood or thyroid tissue (not recorded which). The source of these receptors is an adult man with Graves' hyperthyroidism.

This clonotype was seen a handful of times. This rearrangement joins TRBV5-8 to TRBJ1-4; 10 nucleotides match TRBD1. V dropped 4 bases and J dropped 13; count of bases not matched to a gene: 16. Germline loops: CDR1 SGHTS, CDR2 YDEGEE. The CDR3 spans 16 residues. DNA for the CDR3: TGTGCCAGCAGCAAGACTACCGGGACAGGGGCCGAAGGACTGTTTTTT. This gives the protein CASSKTTGTGAEGLFF.

On this clonotype: A much larger clone is a single base away; this may be a read error. This chain uses TRBV9 with TRBJ2-2, with TRBD2 matching over 10 bases. CDR1 is SGDLS, CDR2 YYNGEE, per germline. The CDR3 sequence is 16 residues long. CDR3 in amino acids: CAGSVEAGGATGELFF. CDR3 nucleotides: TGTGCCGGCAGCGTAGAAGCGGGAGGGGCCACCGGGGAGCTGTTTTTT.

Many counts were recorded for this clonotype. The V call is TRBV5-6, the J call TRBJ2-7, with D perhaps given as TRBD1 or TRBD2 (5 bases each). This CDR3 region has 16 residues. The germline gives CDR1 SGHDT, CDR2 YYEEEE. V was trimmed by 4 bases and J by 0 bases, leaving 17 bases between them. This CDR3 reads CASSPRPGRSSYEQYF. CDR3 in DNA: TGTGCCAGCAGCCCAAGACCGGGACGGAGCTCCTACGAGCAGTACTTC.

The V gene is TRBV30, the J gene TRBJ2-2; 10 bases fit TRBD2. CDR3 length: 13 residues. V lost 3 bases and J lost 8; bases outside the gene matches: 3. Germline loops: CDR1 GTSNPN, CDR2 SVGIG (reference sequence). CDR3 in amino acids: CAWSSGRAGELFF. The CDR3 DNA reads TGTGCCTGGAGCAGCGGGAGGGCGGGGGAGCTGTTTTTT.

The chain uses TRBV20-1 and TRBJ2-2, with 7 bases fitting TRBD1. Trimming at V came to 3 bases and at J to 6 bases, leaving 1 base not matched to a gene. The CDR3 totals 12 residues. Germline V gene lookup returns CDR1 DFQATT and CDR2 SNEGSKA (reference sequence). The CDR3 DNA reads as TGCAGTGCTAGTCAGGGGGCCGGGGAGCTGTTTTTT. It is translated as CSASQGAGELFF.

This clonotype was found many times. The chain has TRBV6-5 and TRBJ1-2, with 7 bases matching TRBD1. The V segment lost 7 bases and the J segment 4 bases; nucleotides outside the gene matches: 12. Germline V gene sequence: CDR1 MNHEY, CDR2 SVGAGI. The CDR3 has 15 residues. This CDR3 is CASTRLSGQSYGYTF. CDR3 nucleotide sequence: TGTGCCAGCACCAGACTTTCGGGACAGTCCTATGGCTACACCTTC.

The gene calls are TRBV29-1 and TRBJ2-3, with no clear D. The length of the CDR3 is 13 residues. Looked up from germline, CDR1 is SQVTM and CDR2 is ANQGSEA. The V end was cut by 4 bases, the J end by 1 base, with 9 bases between. This chain's CDR3 is CSVGQDGTDTQYF. In DNA, the CDR3 is TGCAGCGTTGGGCAGGATGGCACAGATACGCAGTATTTT.

This clonotype was recorded at least ten times. Germline and junction disagree at one end, which may indicate a read error. The chain carries TRBV10-3 and TRBJ2-2; 10 bases match TRBD2. Germline V gene data show CDR1 as ENHRY and CDR2 as SYGVKD. The CDR3 totals 20 residues. This CDR3 is CTISGRASGGFSPNTGELFF. The CDR3 bases are TGTACCATCAGTGGAAGGGCTAGCGGGGGATTTAGCCCGAACACCGGGGAGCTGTTTTTT.

This chain connects TRBV4-1 to TRBJ1-5; D gene unclear. This CDR3 comprises 15 residues. The V and J ends lost 0 bases and 4 bases respectively, with 10 bases between them. Germline V gene lookup returns CDR1 MGHRA and CDR2 YSYEKL. CDR3 sequence: CASSQDITVNQPQHF. The CDR3 region has the DNA TGCGCCAGCAGCCAAGATATCACAGTTAATCAGCCCCAGCATTTT.

The CDR3 here is CASSVGTETTYTF. The CDR3 bases are TGTGCCAGCAGCGTGGGGACCGAAACCACCTACACCTTC. The rearrangement links TRBV9 to TRBJ1-2; weak D call: TRBD1 (5 bases). The CDR3 totals 13 residues. The V end lost 2 bases, the J end lost 10 bases, and 15 bases lay between the germline ends. The germline CDR1 and CDR2 sequences are SGDLS and YYNGEE.

This clonotype was picked up a small number of times. The chain has TRBV28 and TRBJ1-5; D ambiguous. Germline lookup yields CDR1 MDHEN and CDR2 SYDVKM. The ends were cut back, 7 bases at V and 7 bases at J, with 17 bases in the middle. CDR3 length equals 14 residues. The CDR3 is CASIVRGDLQPQHF. The CDR3 coding sequence is TGTGCCAGCATTGTCCGGGGAGATCTACAGCCCCAGCATTTT.